This TCR beta chain came from a study of glioma-infiltrating T cells. The sample holds many counts of this clonotype. The antigen is undetermined. Using RNA template, CDR3s of TCR alpha and beta were amplified with iRepertoire arm-PCR. Tissue mRNA or PBMC total RNA, roughly 95-400 ng, went into one-step reverse transcription and amplification. A single record per CDR3 protein comes from TCRdb applying MiXCR to the multiplex PCR reads. The sample lists about 180,000 distinct CDR3 sequences, about 47% seen once, with 5% to 5.5% in the top ten. The CDR3 is 12 residues long. From germline, CDR1 is DFQATT and CDR2 SNEGSKA (reference sequence). V was pared by 6 bases and J by 4 bases, with 10 bases between. Study findings and constraints: Tissue and blood shared very few CDR3 sequences. Above-expected tissue-blood divergence occurred in all gliomas, most in low-grade ones.

Sequenced sample: glioma tissue, nonneoplastic brain tissue, or PBMCs (not recorded which). The sequence was obtained from a human donor with low-grade glioma or glioblastoma, undergoing nonglioma brain surgery, or in good health (not recorded which). V and J are TRBV20-1 and TRBJ2-1; D might be TRBD2 (6 bases). CDR3: CSAGGVYNEQFF. The CDR3 DNA is TGCAGTGCCGGCGGGGTGTACAATGAGCAGTTCTTC.